This T cell receptor beta chain came from a study of T cell responses to AZD1222 COVID-19 vaccine. General observations from the study: Sampling that yielded the repertoires occurred only after the peak T cell response. Vaccine-related CD4 TCRs covered spike, predominating at 160-218 and 743-854.

Sequencing used immunoSEQ multiplex PCR; TCRdb keeps in-frame clones, though not all of them. The data contain hundreds of thousands of clones, approximately 94% of them singletons. Note on this clone: Its antigen remains unidentified.

Doses given second, at about 4 or about 12 weeks, were pooled. Germline V gene sequence: CDR1 KGHDR, CDR2 SFDVKD. V was shortened by 3 bases and J by 5 bases, with 24 bases between the two germline ends. The CDR3 has 18 amino acids. The sequence derives from an adult who received the AZD1222 COVID-19 vaccine. This chain joins TRBV24-1 and TRBJ1-1; tentatively, D is TRBD1 (6 bases). The sample was peripheral blood, taken 28 days after the second AZD1222 dose. The CDR3 DNA follows: TGTGCCACCAGTGATCTCGGACAAGGGGGACCAGAGGGGACTGAAGCTTTCTTT. Translating it yields CATSDLGQGGPEGTEAFF.